This T cell receptor (beta chain) was recovered during a study of T cell responses to AZD1222 COVID-19 vaccine. This table comes from immunoSEQ multiplex PCR, and its TCRdb copy is limited to in-frame clones, with some not included. Here the sample spans roughly 100,000 clones, less than 95% being singletons. Study-wide results and limits: It should be noted that donors were predominantly white British and more often female, and clonal diversity was possibly underestimated. Baseline serology detected seropositivity in only six or seven AZD1222 recipients.

Trimming removed 6 bases from V and 3 bases from J, with 9 bases in between. This CDR3 has 13 residues. Germline CDR1 and CDR2: SNHLY and FYNNEI. A word on this clone: The antigen remains undetermined.

Sequenced here: peripheral blood, sampled on day 0 of AZD1222 vaccination. This rearrangement joins TRBV2 to TRBJ1-5; D not resolved. The TCR was taken from an adult in good health. DNA for the CDR3: TGTGCCAGCAGCGGGCCCCACAATCAGCCCCAGCATTTT. It specifies CASSGPHNQPQHF.